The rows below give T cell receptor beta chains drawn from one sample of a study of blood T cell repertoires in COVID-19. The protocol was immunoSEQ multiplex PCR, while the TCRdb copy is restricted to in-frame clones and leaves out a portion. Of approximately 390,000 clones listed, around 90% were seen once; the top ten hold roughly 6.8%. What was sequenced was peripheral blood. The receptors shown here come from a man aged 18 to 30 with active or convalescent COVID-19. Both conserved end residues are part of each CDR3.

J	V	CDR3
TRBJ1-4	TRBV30	CAWSVQGGLGEKLFF
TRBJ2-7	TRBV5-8	CASSFPGLRIEQYF
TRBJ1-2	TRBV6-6	CASSTSPGGYFYGYTF
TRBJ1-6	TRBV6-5	CASKGKTAYNSPLHF
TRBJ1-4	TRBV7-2	CASSSRRGGGTNEKLFF
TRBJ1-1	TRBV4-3	CASSQAPDSNTEAFF
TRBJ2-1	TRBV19	CASSIGPGNEQFF
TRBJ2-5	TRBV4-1	CASSQSVAGETQYF
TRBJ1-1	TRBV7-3	CASTFGTAKNEAFF
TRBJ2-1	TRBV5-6	CASSQGLAGGPSSYNEQFF
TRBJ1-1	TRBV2	CASSTQGLGEAFF
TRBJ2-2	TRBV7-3	CASSLMGLAGGLDTGELFF
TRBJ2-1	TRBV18	CASSRDRGLTDEQFF
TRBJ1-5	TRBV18	CASSRTGIGNQPQHF
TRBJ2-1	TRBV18	CASSPSGGSNEQFF